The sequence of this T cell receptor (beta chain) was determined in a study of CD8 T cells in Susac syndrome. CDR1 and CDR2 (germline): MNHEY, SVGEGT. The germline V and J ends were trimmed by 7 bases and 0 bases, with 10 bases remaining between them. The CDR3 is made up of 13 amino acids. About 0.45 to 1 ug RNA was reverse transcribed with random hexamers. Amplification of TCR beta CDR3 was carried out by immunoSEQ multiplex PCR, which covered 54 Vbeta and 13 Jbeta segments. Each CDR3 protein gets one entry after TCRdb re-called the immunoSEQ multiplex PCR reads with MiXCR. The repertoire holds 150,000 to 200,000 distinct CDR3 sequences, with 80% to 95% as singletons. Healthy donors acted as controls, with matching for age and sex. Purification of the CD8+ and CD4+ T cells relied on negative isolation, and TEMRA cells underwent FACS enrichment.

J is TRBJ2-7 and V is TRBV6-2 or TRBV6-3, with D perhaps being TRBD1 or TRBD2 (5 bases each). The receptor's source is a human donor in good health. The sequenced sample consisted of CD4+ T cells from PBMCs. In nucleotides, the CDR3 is TGTGCCAGCAAAAGGGACGGCTCCTACGAGCAGTACTTC. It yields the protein CASKRDGSYEQYF.